The rows below give T cell receptor beta chains drawn from one sample of a study of cytomegalovirus exposure and HLA in healthy donors. Only in-frame clones appear in the TCRdb table, and some are missing; sequencing was by immunoSEQ multiplex PCR. This table has 180,000 or so clones, about 77% appearing once. The sequenced material came from PBMCs. The source of these receptors is a female donor in good health and CMV-seronegative. CDR3s include the opening cysteine and the closing phenylalanine or tryptophan. D genes are given only for firm matches. Rows give clone size only sometimes, using once, few, many, or a class for an expanded clone.

J: TRBJ2-1; size: few; length: 17; D: TRBD2; V: TRBV27; CDR3: CASSLSILAGAFNEQFF; DNA: TGTGCCAGCAGTTTGTCTATACTAGCGGGAGCATTCAATGAGCAGTTCTTC
J: TRBJ2-3; size: -; length: 12; D: -; V: TRBV9; CDR3: CASSAHTDTQYF; DNA: TGTGCCAGCAGCGCCCACACAGATACGCAGTATTTT
J: TRBJ1-4; size: -; length: 19; D: TRBD1; V: TRBV5-1; CDR3: CASSLVGLDRVATNEKLFF; DNA: TGCGCCAGCAGCTTGGTGGGGCTGGACAGGGTTGCAACTAATGAAAAACTGTTTTTT
J: TRBJ2-5; size: once; length: 15; D: TRBD2; V: TRBV5-4; CDR3: CASRQPGGGPETQYF; DNA: TGTGCCAGCAGACAGCCGGGCGGGGGGCCGGAGACCCAGTACTTC
J: TRBJ1-3; size: -; length: 15; D: TRBD1; V: TRBV19; CDR3: CASSWQGDSGNTIYF; DNA: TGTGCCAGTAGTTGGCAGGGGGACTCTGGAAACACCATATATTTT
J: TRBJ1-1; size: -; length: 16; D: TRBD1; V: TRBV7-2; CDR3: CASRLGTGLLHTEAFF; DNA: TGTGCCAGCAGACTTGGGACAGGCCTATTACACACTGAAGCTTTCTTT
J: TRBJ2-1; size: -; length: 15; D: TRBD2; V: TRBV5-4; CDR3: CASSSGLAGGEWQFF; DNA: TGTGCCAGCAGCTCCGGACTAGCGGGGGGTGAATGGCAGTTCTTC
J: TRBJ1-5; size: -; length: 12; D: -; V: TRBV27; CDR3: CASTSGFQPQHF; DNA: TGTGCCAGCACCTCCGGTTTCCAGCCCCAGCATTTT
J: TRBJ2-1; size: -; length: 13; D: -; V: TRBV5-1; CDR3: CASSVQGSDEQFF; DNA: TGCGCCAGCAGCGTACAGGGTAGTGATGAGCAGTTCTTC
J: TRBJ1-2; size: -; length: 15; D: -; V: TRBV28; CDR3: CATPTLGGIGYGYTF; DNA: TGTGCCACGCCAACACTGGGGGGGATTGGATATGGCTACACCTTC
J: TRBJ1-5; size: -; length: 13; D: TRBD1; V: TRBV28; CDR3: CASSLDRNQPQHF; DNA: TGTGCCAGCAGTCTGGACAGGAATCAGCCCCAGCATTTT
J: TRBJ2-7; size: -; length: 15; D: TRBD2; V: TRBV11-2; CDR3: CASTMTSGSRYEQYF; DNA: TGTGCCAGCACCATGACTAGCGGGAGTAGGTACGAGCAGTACTTC
J: TRBJ2-2; size: -; length: 15; D: -; V: TRBV7-8; CDR3: CASSLGVQGTGELFF; DNA: TGTGCCAGCAGCTTAGGTGTCCAGGGCACCGGGGAGCTGTTTTTT
J: TRBJ2-3; size: -; length: 13; D: -; V: TRBV7-8; CDR3: CASSTQSTDTQYF; DNA: TGTGCCAGCAGCACCCAGTCCACAGATACGCAGTATTTT
J: TRBJ2-7; size: -; length: 14; D: TRBD2; V: TRBV6-5; CDR3: CASNAGTTFGEQYF; DNA: TGTGCCAGCAACGCCGGGACTACCTTTGGCGAGCAGTACTTC
J: TRBJ2-5; size: once; length: 15; D: -; V: TRBV4-1; CDR3: CASSQDRTVTETQYF; DNA: TGCGCCAGCAGCCAAGATCGCACAGTAACAGAGACCCAGTACTTC
J: TRBJ2-7; size: -; length: 15; D: TRBD1; V: TRBV6-1; CDR3: CASRYTGTGGYEQYF; DNA: TGTGCCAGCAGATACACCGGGACAGGGGGCTACGAGCAGTACTTC
J: TRBJ1-2; size: -; length: 15; D: TRBD1; V: TRBV5-4; CDR3: CASSSRDRLNYGYTF; DNA: TGTGCCAGCAGCTCAAGGGACAGGCTTAACTATGGCTACACCTTC
J: TRBJ2-2; size: -; length: 16; D: TRBD1; V: TRBV7-9; CDR3: CSSSHRDRVINGELFF; DNA: TGTTCCAGCAGCCACCGGGACAGGGTAATAAACGGGGAGCTGTTTTTT
J: TRBJ1-4; size: few; length: 13; D: -; V: TRBV9; CDR3: CASSATGTEKLFF; DNA: TGTGCCAGCAGCGCGACAGGAACTGAAAAACTGTTTTTT
J: TRBJ2-2; size: -; length: 15; D: TRBD1; V: TRBV19; CDR3: CASNDRGPNTGELFF; DNA: TGTGCCAGTAATGACAGGGGGCCTAACACCGGGGAGCTGTTTTTT
J: TRBJ2-3; size: -; length: 14; D: -; V: TRBV5-1; CDR3: CASSVSSGTDTQYF; DNA: TGCGCCAGCAGCGTGTCAAGCGGCACAGATACGCAGTATTTT
J: TRBJ1-1; size: few; length: 15; D: TRBD1; V: TRBV9; CDR3: CASSPLTGTDTEAFF; DNA: TGTGCCAGCAGCCCCCTGACAGGGACGGACACTGAAGCTTTCTTT
J: TRBJ1-4; size: -; length: 18; D: -; V: TRBV7-9; CDR3: CSSSSPIARFATNEKLFF; DNA: TGTTCCAGCAGCTCCCCTATTGCGCGTTTTGCAACTAATGAAAAACTGTTTTTT
J: TRBJ2-7; size: -; length: 15; D: -; V: TRBV7-2; CDR3: CASSLAGRNAYEQYF; DNA: TGTGCCAGCAGCTTAGCTGGCAGGAACGCCTACGAGCAGTACTTC
J: TRBJ2-3; size: few; length: 16; D: TRBD2; V: TRBV7-9; CDR3: CASSLGLAFSTDTQYF; DNA: TGTGCCAGCAGCTTAGGACTAGCGTTTAGCACAGATACGCAGTATTTT
J: TRBJ2-5; size: -; length: 14; D: -; V: TRBV18; CDR3: CASSLLQRQETQYF; DNA: TGTGCCAGCTCACTCTTACAGAGACAAGAGACCCAGTACTTC
J: TRBJ2-5; size: -; length: 13; D: -; V: TRBV7-6; CDR3: CASSPSGQETQYF; DNA: TGTGCCAGCAGCCCCAGCGGCCAAGAGACCCAGTACTTC
J: TRBJ1-6; size: -; length: 15; D: -; V: TRBV11-1; CDR3: CASSSSGGIPSPLHF; DNA: TGTGCCAGCAGCAGCAGCGGGGGTATCCCCTCACCCCTCCACTTT
J: TRBJ2-7; size: -; length: 14; D: TRBD2; V: TRBV6-5; CDR3: CASSLLAGAYEQYF; DNA: TGTGCCAGCAGCTTACTAGCGGGAGCCTACGAGCAGTACTTC
J: TRBJ2-7; size: -; length: 16; D: TRBD2; V: TRBV28; CDR3: CASSVLGTSGAYEQYF; DNA: TGTGCCAGCAGTGTCCTCGGGACTAGCGGAGCCTACGAGCAGTACTTC
J: TRBJ1-1; size: once; length: 15; D: -; V: TRBV6-1; CDR3: CASSEVQARNTEAFF; DNA: TGTGCCAGCAGTGAAGTTCAGGCAAGGAACACTGAAGCTTTCTTT
J: TRBJ2-3; size: -; length: 14; D: -; V: TRBV7-7; CDR3: CASSYRDNTDTQYF; DNA: TGTGCTAGCAGCTACCGGGACAACACAGATACGCAGTATTTT
J: TRBJ1-6; size: -; length: 13; D: TRBD1; V: TRBV5-8; CDR3: CASSSGGSSPLHF; DNA: TGTGCCAGCAGCTCAGGGGGGTCCTCACCCCTCCACTTT